These 17 T cell receptor beta chains were sequenced from one sample in a study of T cell responses to AZD1222 COVID-19 vaccine. Here immunoSEQ multiplex PCR was the method, and the copy in TCRdb shows in-frame clones only, minus some. The sample yields around 92,000 clones, roughly 93% seen once. The sample was peripheral blood, taken on day 0 of AZD1222 vaccination. The receptors shown here come from an adult in good health.

J is TRBJ1-2 and V is TRBV5-4; 8 bases agree with TRBD1. Germline lookup yields CDR1 SGHNT and CDR2 YYREEE (reference sequence). The CDR3 loop spans 15 amino acids. J was trimmed by 4 bases and V by 4 bases; bases with no gene match: 9. The DNA of the CDR3 is TGTGCCAGCAGCCCCCAGGGGGCCTCCTTCTATGGCTACACCTTC. Its protein is CASSPQGASFYGYTF.

The CDR3 spells CASSYSGRREDTEAFF. In DNA, the CDR3 is TGTGCCAGCAGTTACTCAGGCAGGAGAGAAGACACTGAAGCTTTCTTT. V is TRBV6-2 or TRBV6-3 and J is TRBJ1-1; D gene uncertain. This CDR3 contains 16 residues. Trimming removed 0 bases at V and 3 bases at J, with 14 bases between. Germline loops: CDR1 MNHEY, CDR2 SVGEGT.

The J gene is TRBJ1-1, the V gene TRBV5-4; no clear D. Trimming removed 2 bases at V and 6 bases at J, with 11 bases between. The CDR3 has 13 residues. Per the germline V gene, CDR1 is SGHNT and CDR2 is YYREEE (reference sequence). The CDR3 is CASSFEPLAEAFF. The DNA for the CDR3 is TGTGCCAGCAGCTTCGAACCCTTGGCTGAAGCTTTCTTT.

The genes are TRBV11-2 and TRBJ2-7; D gene unclear. This CDR3 comprises 13 residues. Germline lookup yields CDR1 SGHAT and CDR2 FQNNGV. V was clipped by 4 bases and J by 2 bases, with 9 bases between them. CDR3 sequence reads: CASSYGFPYEQYF. For the CDR3, the DNA is TGTGCCAGCAGCTACGGGTTTCCCTACGAGCAGTACTTC. The full variable domain, rest sourced from reference TRBV11-2 and TRBJ2-7, is EAGVAQSPRYKIIEKRQSVAFWCNPISGHATLYWYQQILGQGPKLLIQFQNNGVVDDSQLPKDRFSAERLKGVDSTLKIQPAKLEDSAVYLCASSYGFPYEQYFGPGTRLTVT.

The rearrangement uses TRBV7-9 and TRBJ1-4; TRBD1 aligns across 9 bases. V was clipped by 6 bases and J by 8 bases; unmatched bases: 7. The CDR3 consists of 14 residues. CDR1 is SEHNR, CDR2 FQNEAQ, per germline (reference sequence). DNA of the CDR3: TGTGCCAGCAGAACACACAGGGGGCAGGAAAAACTGTTTTTT. It is translated as CASRTHRGQEKLFF.

The chain is built from TRBV24-1 and TRBJ2-2, with 9 bases that match TRBD2. There are 17 residues in the CDR3. CDR1 KGHDR and CDR2 SFDVKD come from the germline V gene. The junction had 10 bases not matched to a gene; V was cut back by 2 bases and J by 7 bases. In nucleotides, the CDR3 is TGTGCCACCAGTGATTCATTTCCTAGCGGGGTCCACGGGGAGCTGTTTTTT. Translated: CATSDSFPSGVHGELFF.

J is TRBJ1-5 and V is TRBV9; D is possibly TRBD1 (5 bases). The germline CDR1 and CDR2 sequences are SGDLS and YYNGEE. The V end lost 0 bases, the J end lost 7 bases, and 14 bases lay between the germline ends. This CDR3 has 15 residues. The CDR3 coding sequence is TGTGCCAGCAGCGTAGGGATCCAGGGCAGGCAGCCCCAGCATTTT. Protein: CASSVGIQGRQPQHF.

This clone appeared once. The chain is built from TRBV7-2 and TRBJ1-2; tentatively, D is TRBD1 (6 bases). CDR1 and CDR2 from the germline V gene are SGHTA and FQGNSA. V shed 0 bases and J shed 6 bases, with 14 bases lying between them. The CDR3 consists of 15 residues. In DNA, the CDR3 is TGTGCCAGCAGCTTAGCGCTATCGGGGACAAATGGCTACACCTTC. As protein: CASSLALSGTNGYTF.

The count of this clone is one. The chain links TRBV2 to TRBJ1-4; TRBD1 aligns across 7 bases. The trim removed 4 bases at V and 8 bases at J, leaving 7 bases unmatched. CDR3 size: 14 residues. CDR1 and CDR2 from the germline V gene are SNHLY and FYNNEI. In DNA, the CDR3 is TGTGCCAGCAGTGTTCAGGGGGTTTCGGAAAAACTGTTTTTT. Translation gives CASSVQGVSEKLFF.

This clone came up a few times. This rearrangement joins TRBV6-2 or TRBV6-3 to TRBJ1-5; D might be TRBD1 (6 bases). This CDR3 contains 13 residues. Between the trimmed V and J ends, which lost 4 bases and 7 bases, there was a span of 11 bases. Germline lookup yields CDR1 MNHEY and CDR2 SVGEGT. The DNA for the CDR3 is TGTGCCAGCAGTTGGACAGCGAAACAGCCCCAGCATTTT. Translation gives CASSWTAKQPQHF.

The chain carries TRBV18 and TRBJ2-7, with D tentatively TRBD2 (5 bases). V was pared by 3 bases and J by 7 bases, with 13 bases between. The CDR3 has 13 amino acids. Germline V gives CDR1 KGHSH, CDR2 LQKENI. CDR3 nucleotide sequence: TGTGCCAGCTCACCGGGCGACGGCGGGGAGCAGTACTTC. Amino acid sequence: CASSPGDGGEQYF.

This clone came up once. The rearrangement joins TRBV4-3 to TRBJ1-2; a possible D gene is TRBD1 (5 bases). Trimming stripped 2 bases from V and 6 bases from J, with 10 bases between. The CDR3 runs to 13 residues. Germline V gene data show CDR1 as LGHNA and CDR2 as YSLEER. The CDR3 bases are TGCGCCAGCAGCCAAATGGCAGGGAATGGCTACACCTTC. Its protein product is CASSQMAGNGYTF.

The chain couples TRBV3-1 (or the pseudogene TRBV3-2) to TRBJ1-4; TRBD1 matches 11 bases. The length of the CDR3 is 16 residues. J gave up 8 bases and V 4 bases, and 9 bases lay outside the gene matches. Germline V gene lookup returns CDR1 LGHDT and CDR2 YNNKEL (reference sequence). The CDR3 nucleotides read TGTGCCAGCAGCCGATACGGACAGGGGGCGGGAGAAAAACTGTTTTTT. Translated, it gives CASSRYGQGAGEKLFF.

This rearrangement joins TRBV2 to TRBJ2-1, with D perhaps matching TRBD2 (5 bases). CDR3 length equals 16 residues. In germline, CDR1 is SNHLY, CDR2 FYNNEI. V was pared by 7 bases and J by 9 bases, with 25 bases between. In DNA form, the CDR3 reads TGTGCCAGCACCTCGTCGGACTCCCGCTCACGCGGTGAGCAGTTCTTC. Translated: CASTSSDSRSRGEQFF.

With regard to this clone: The same CDR3 arises from other DNA sequences in this sample as well. The CDR3 nucleotides read TGTGCCAGCAGCTTGAAGGGCCAGAGCTATGGCTACACCTTC. It specifies CASSLKGQSYGYTF. The genes are TRBV5-4 and TRBJ1-2; D not resolved. CDR3 length: 14 residues. Trimming took off 1 base at V and 4 bases at J, with 11 bases between the two ends. The V gene's germline CDR1 is SGHNT and CDR2 YYREEE (reference sequence).

The chain couples TRBV5-4 to TRBJ2-1, with 7 bases matching TRBD1. Germline V gene lookup returns CDR1 SGHNT and CDR2 YYREEE (reference sequence). The V segment lost 6 bases and the J segment 8 bases; nucleotides outside the gene matches: 14. The CDR3 has 15 residues. The CDR3 nucleotides read TGTGCCAGCACCCTGACAGGGAAAAGAAGCGATGAGCAGTTCTTC. This translates into CASTLTGKRSDEQFF. Complete variable domain (other parts from reference TRBV5-4 and TRBJ2-1): ETGVTQSPTHLIKTRGQQVTLRCSSQSGHNTVSWYQQALGQGPQFIFQYYREEENGRGNFPPRFSGLQFPNYSSELNVNALELDDSALYLCASTLTGKRSDEQFFGPGTRLTVL.

The CDR3 nucleotides read TGTGCCTGTGACAGGGGGGTGAACTATGGCTACACCTTC. Translating gives CACDRGVNYGYTF. This chain links TRBV30 with TRBJ1-2; 9 bases are shared with TRBD1. V lost 6 bases, J lost 2 bases, and 4 bases stayed unmatched. From germline, CDR1 is GTSNPN and CDR2 SVGIG (reference sequence). This CDR3 region has 13 residues.